This T cell receptor beta chain was found in a study of CD4+ T cells in melanoma. The length of the CDR3 is 13 residues. From germline, CDR1 is SSHAT and CDR2 FNYEAQ (reference sequence). Points on this clone: Germline and junction disagree at one end, which may indicate a read error.

TCRdb's copy holds only in-frame clones and misses some; the assay was immunoSEQ multiplex PCR. Of some 7,100 clones detected, 45% to 55% appear once; the ten largest clones hold about a sixth. What was sequenced was cells from a culture (not recorded whether cultured in vitro). The chain has TRBV7-7 and TRBJ1-1, with D perhaps TRBD1 (5 bases). The receptor's source is a human donor with melanoma. Here the CDR3 reads CASSRDRGTEAFF. CDR3 in DNA: TGTGCTAGCAGCAGAGACAGAGGCACTGAAGCTTTCTTT.